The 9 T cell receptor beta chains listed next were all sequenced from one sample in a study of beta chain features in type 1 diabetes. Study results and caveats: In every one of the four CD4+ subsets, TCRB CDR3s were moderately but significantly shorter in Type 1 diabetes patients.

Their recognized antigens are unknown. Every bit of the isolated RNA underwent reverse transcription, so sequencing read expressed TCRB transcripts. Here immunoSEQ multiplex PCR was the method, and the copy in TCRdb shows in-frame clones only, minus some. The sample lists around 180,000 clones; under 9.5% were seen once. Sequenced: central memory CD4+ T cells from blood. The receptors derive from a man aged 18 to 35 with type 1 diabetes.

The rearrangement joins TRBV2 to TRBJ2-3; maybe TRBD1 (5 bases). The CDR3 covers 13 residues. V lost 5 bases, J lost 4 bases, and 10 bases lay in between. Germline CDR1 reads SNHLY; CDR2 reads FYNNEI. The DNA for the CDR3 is TGTGCCAGCAGTAATCAGGGTCCAGATACGCAGTATTTT. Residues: CASSNQGPDTQYF.

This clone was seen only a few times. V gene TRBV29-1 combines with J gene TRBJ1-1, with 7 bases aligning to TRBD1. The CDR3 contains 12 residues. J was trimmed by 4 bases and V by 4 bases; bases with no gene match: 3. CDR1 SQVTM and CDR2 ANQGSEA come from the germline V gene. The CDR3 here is CSVGPGGTEAFF. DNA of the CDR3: TGCAGCGTTGGCCCAGGGGGCACTGAAGCTTTCTTT.

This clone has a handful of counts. The CDR3 bases are TGCGCCAGCAGCTTGCGGGCAGGGTCAGGGGCTGAAGCTTTCTTT. Its translation: CASSLRAGSGAEAFF. This chain connects TRBV5-1 to TRBJ1-1; D is perhaps TRBD1 (6 bases). The CDR3 is 15 amino acids. The germline CDR1 and CDR2 sequences are SGHRS and YFSETQ. With 1 base removed from V and 6 bases from J, the gap between germline ends came to 16 bases.

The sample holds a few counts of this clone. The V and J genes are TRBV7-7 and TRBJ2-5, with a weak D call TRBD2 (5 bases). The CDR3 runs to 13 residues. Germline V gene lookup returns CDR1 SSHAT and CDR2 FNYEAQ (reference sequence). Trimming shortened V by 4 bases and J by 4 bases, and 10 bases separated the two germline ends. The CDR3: CASSSGLGETQYF. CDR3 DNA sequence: TGTGCCAGCAGCTCCGGACTGGGAGAGACCCAGTACTTC.

CDR3 amino acids: CASRRLAGTDNEQFF. The DNA for the CDR3 is TGTGCCAGCAGAAGACTAGCGGGAACTGACAATGAGCAGTTCTTC. The chain recombines TRBV11-1 with TRBJ2-1, with TRBD2 matching 11 bases. The CDR3 has 15 residues. CDR1 and CDR2 (germline): SGHAT, FQDESV (reference sequence). V dropped 6 bases and J dropped 5; count of bases not matched to a gene: 6. The variable domain in full, with the rest retrieved from reference TRBV11-1 and TRBJ2-1, is EAEVAQSPRYKITEKSQAVAFWCDPISGHATLYWYRQILGQGPELLVQFQDESVVDDSQLPKDRFSAERLKGVDSTLKIQPAELGDSAMYLCASRRLAGTDNEQFFGPGTRLTVL.

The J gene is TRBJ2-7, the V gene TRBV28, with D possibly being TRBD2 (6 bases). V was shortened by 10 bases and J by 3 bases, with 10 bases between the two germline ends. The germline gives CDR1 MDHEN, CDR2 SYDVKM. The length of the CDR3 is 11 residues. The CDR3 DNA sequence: TGTGCCACCTGGGGAGGCTACGAGCAGTACTTC. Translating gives CATWGGYEQYF. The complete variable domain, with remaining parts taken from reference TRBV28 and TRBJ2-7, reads DVKVTQSSRYLVKRTGEKVFLECVQDMDHENMFWYRQDPGLGLRLIYFSYDVKMKEKGDIPEGYSVSREKKERFSLILESASTNQTSMYLCATWGGYEQYFGPGTRLTVT.

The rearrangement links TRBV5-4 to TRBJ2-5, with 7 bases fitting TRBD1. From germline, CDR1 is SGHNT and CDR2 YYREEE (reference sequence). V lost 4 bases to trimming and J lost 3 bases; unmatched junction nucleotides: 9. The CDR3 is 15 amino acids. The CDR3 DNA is TGTGCCAGCAGCCAGATGATGACAGGGAAAGAGACCCAGTACTTC. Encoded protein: CASSQMMTGKETQYF.

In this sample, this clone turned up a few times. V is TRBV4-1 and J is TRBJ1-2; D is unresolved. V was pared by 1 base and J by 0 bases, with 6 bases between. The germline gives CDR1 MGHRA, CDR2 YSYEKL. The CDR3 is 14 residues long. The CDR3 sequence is CASSQATPNYGYTF. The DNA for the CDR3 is TGCGCCAGCAGCCAAGCCACTCCTAACTATGGCTACACCTTC.

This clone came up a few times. The CDR3 here is CAISESDRGVGAFF. CDR3 in DNA: TGTGCCATCAGTGAGTCGGACAGGGGAGTAGGAGCTTTCTTT. The chain couples TRBV10-3 to TRBJ1-1, with TRBD1 matching over 9 bases. Germline CDR1 is ENHRY and CDR2 is SYGVKD. The length of the CDR3 is 14 residues. Germline trimming cut 0 bases from V and 10 bases from J; bases unmatched to any gene: 6.